These 29 T cell receptor beta chains were all obtained from the same sample, sequenced in a study of CD8 T cells in Susac syndrome. RNA, at roughly 0.45 to 1 ug, was reverse transcribed with random hexamers. Via MiXCR, TCRdb re-called the immunoSEQ multiplex PCR reads, giving one row per CDR3 protein. The profile shows roughly 140,000 distinct CDR3 sequences, roughly 96% of them singletons. Sequencing used CD8+ T cells from PBMCs. These TCRs come from a human donor with multiple sclerosis.

In this sample, this clonotype turned up once. This CDR3 is CSVASGGRSYEQYF. The CDR3, as DNA: TGCAGCGTTGCTAGCGGGGGACGCTCCTACGAGCAGTACTTC. The gene calls are TRBV29-1 and TRBJ2-7; TRBD2 agrees at 10 bases. V lost 4 bases, J lost 0 bases, and 3 bases stayed unmatched. The CDR3 is 14 amino acids. The germline CDR1 and CDR2 sequences are SQVTM and ANQGSEA.

This clonotype was picked up one time. The gene calls are TRBV12-3 or TRBV12-4 and TRBJ2-3, with TRBD2 identical over 9 bases. Germline trimming cut 7 bases from V and 2 bases from J; bases unmatched to any gene: 7. The CDR3 totals 15 residues. CDR3 nucleotide sequence: TGTGCCAGCACCAGGAGCGGGGGGCCCACAGATACGCAGTATTTT. It encodes CASTRSGGPTDTQYF.

The chain joins TRBV29-1 to TRBJ1-1, with D possibly TRBD1 on 6 matching bases. Between the trimmed V and J ends, which lost 6 bases and 4 bases, there was a span of 21 bases. The CDR3 runs to 15 residues. Germline V lookup: CDR1 SQVTM, CDR2 ANQGSEA. Here the CDR3 reads CSVSSGGAGGTEAFF. The DNA of the CDR3 is TGCAGCGTCTCGAGTGGGGGGGCGGGAGGCACTGAAGCTTTCTTT.

This sequence joins TRBV30 and TRBJ1-2; a weak D match, TRBD1 (6 bases). Trimming shortened V by 2 bases and J by 3 bases, and 13 bases separated the two germline ends. The CDR3 has 14 amino acids. CDR1 GTSNPN and CDR2 SVGIG come from the germline V gene (reference sequence). Written as DNA, the CDR3 is TGTGCCTGGAGTTACCGGGACACTTACTATGGCTACACCTTC. It specifies CAWSYRDTYYGYTF.

The chain carries TRBV30 and TRBJ2-7; D may be TRBD1 or TRBD2 (6 bases each). This CDR3 is built from 13 residues. Trimming cost V 5 bases and J 2 bases, with 13 bases left between them. Germline V CDR1 and CDR2: GTSNPN, SVGIG (reference sequence). The CDR3 here is CAWGQGRPYEQYV. CDR3 coding DNA: TGTGCCTGGGGCCAGGGGAGGCCCTACGAGCAGTACGTC.

The chain has TRBV11-2 and TRBJ2-7, with 8 positions matching TRBD2. The CDR3 contains 16 residues. V lost 0 bases and J lost 1; bases outside the gene matches: 5. From germline, CDR1 is SGHAT and CDR2 FQNNGV. CDR3 sequence (DNA): TGTGCCAGCAGCTTAGAGTGGGGACTAGAATCCTACGAGCAGTACTTC. It is translated as CASSLEWGLESYEQYF.

This chain uses TRBV30 with TRBJ2-2; the D gene is possibly TRBD1 (6 bases). Looked up from germline, CDR1 is GTSNPN and CDR2 is SVGIG (reference sequence). V was cut by 4 bases and J by 4 bases, with 10 bases left in between. CDR3 length equals 13 residues. The CDR3 sequence: CAWNGQTTGELFF. In DNA form, the CDR3 reads TGTGCCTGGAATGGACAGACCACCGGGGAGCTGTTTTTT.

This clonotype was observed once. J is TRBJ2-7 and V is TRBV20-1; D is unresolved. The CDR3 loop spans 15 amino acids. Germline V gene sequence: CDR1 DFQATT, CDR2 SNEGSKA (reference sequence). V lost 1 base and J lost 0, with 13 bases in between. The CDR3: CSARVIGLSSYEQYF. The CDR3 coding sequence is TGCAGTGCTAGAGTCATTGGGTTGTCCTCCTACGAGCAGTACTTC.

The V and J genes are TRBV30 and TRBJ2-7, with a possible D match to TRBD1 (6 bases). This CDR3 has 13 residues. Trimming took 2 bases from V and 6 from J, leaving 14 bases between them. Germline CDR1 GTSNPN, CDR2 SVGIG (reference sequence). The CDR3 region is CAWSYRTGTEQYV. Written as DNA, the CDR3 is TGTGCCTGGAGTTACCGAACAGGGACCGAGCAGTACGTC.

The chain is built from TRBV9 and TRBJ2-5; 7 positions agree with TRBD1. V lost 3 bases to trimming and J lost 3 bases; unmatched junction nucleotides: 11. This CDR3 has 16 residues. Germline CDR1 SGDLS, CDR2 YYNGEE. This CDR3 reads CASSGSDRVEEETQYF. The CDR3 region has the DNA TGTGCCAGCAGCGGCAGCGACAGGGTAGAAGAAGAGACCCAGTACTTC.

This clonotype was picked up one time. V is TRBV24-1 and J is TRBJ1-5; D gene uncertain. CDR3 length equals 17 residues. V was clipped by 5 bases and J by 0 bases, with 16 bases between them. Germline loops: CDR1 KGHDR, CDR2 SFDVKD. CDR3: CATSAIPWLYSNQPQHF. In DNA form, the CDR3 reads TGTGCCACCAGTGCGATCCCTTGGCTTTATAGCAATCAGCCCCAGCATTTT.

This clonotype occurred once. A read error may account for a junction end that differs from germline. The chain is built from TRBV29-1 and TRBJ1-2; a possible D gene is TRBD1 (6 bases). The CDR3 is 13 amino acids. Per germline, CDR1 SQVTM and CDR2 ANQGSEA. This chain's CDR3 is CSVEDAGERGYTF. For the CDR3, the DNA is TGCAGCGTGGAAGACGCAGGGGAACGCGGCTACACCTTC.

The genes are TRBV5-1 and TRBJ2-1; D might be TRBD2 (5 bases). The CDR3 contains 15 residues. Germline V gene sequence: CDR1 SGHRS, CDR2 YFSETQ. V was pared by 2 bases and J by 2 bases, with 11 bases between. DNA for the CDR3: TGCGCCAGCAGCTTTCGGGGTTTCCCCTACAATGAGCAGTTCTTC. Its translation: CASSFRGFPYNEQFF. The full variable domain, completed using reference TRBV5-1 and TRBJ2-1, is KAGVTQTPRYLIKTRGQQVTLSCSPISGHRSVSWYQQTPGQGLQFLFEYFSETQRNKGNFPGRFSGRQFSNSRSEMNVSTLELGDSALYLCASSFRGFPYNEQFFGPGTRLTVL.

The rearrangement links TRBV3-1 to TRBJ2-1; 10 bases fit TRBD2. The CDR3 consists of 15 residues. The ends lost 0 bases at V and 8 bases at J; junction bases unmatched: 4. Germline CDR1 is LGHDT and CDR2 is YNNKEL (reference sequence). The CDR3 coding sequence is TGTGCCAGCAGCCAAGAGGTGACTAGCGGGTATGAGCAGTTCTTC. This gives the protein CASSQEVTSGYEQFF.

This chain joins TRBV7-2 and TRBJ2-7; D remains ambiguous. Germline lookup yields CDR1 SGHTA and CDR2 FQGNSA. The CDR3 has 13 amino acids. Trimming took 1 base from V and 4 from J, leaving 8 bases between them. CDR3 protein: CASSLGPPYEQYF. The CDR3, as DNA: TGTGCCAGCAGCTTAGGCCCCCCTTACGAGCAGTACTTC.

The sample holds one count of this clonotype. The chain links TRBV7-2 to TRBJ1-4, with TRBD1 as a possible D gene (5 bases). From germline, CDR1 is SGHTA and CDR2 FQGNSA. The V end lost 6 bases, the J end lost 0 bases, and 11 bases lay between the germline ends. This CDR3 contains 15 residues. The CDR3 DNA reads TGTGCCAGCAGTCAAACAGGTGCAACTAATGAAAAACTGTTTTTT. Its protein product is CASSQTGATNEKLFF.

V gene TRBV6-5 combines with J gene TRBJ2-7; TRBD1 aligns across 8 bases. CDR1 is MNHEY and CDR2 is SVGAGI in the germline V gene. The CDR3 contains 14 residues. Trimming removed 0 bases from V and 5 bases from J; junction bases left unmatched: 3. The CDR3 protein is CASSYSDRAHEQYV. The CDR3 region has the DNA TGTGCCAGCAGTTACTCGGACAGGGCCCACGAGCAGTACGTC.

This chain connects TRBV3-1 to TRBJ2-1, with TRBD2 as a possible D gene (5 bases). Trimming cost V 1 base and J 14 bases, with 15 bases left between them. This CDR3 is built from 13 residues. Germline V lookup: CDR1 LGHDT, CDR2 YNNKEL (reference sequence). The CDR3 loop is CASSQVLAAEKFF. The CDR3 DNA sequence: TGTGCCAGCAGCCAAGTCCTAGCTGCGGAGAAGTTCTTC.

The rearrangement uses TRBV3-1 and TRBJ2-7; a possible D gene is TRBD2 (5 bases). CDR1 and CDR2 from the germline V gene are LGHDT and YNNKEL (reference sequence). This CDR3 has 15 residues. V was clipped by 2 bases and J by 2 bases, with 13 bases between them. The CDR3 nucleotides are TGTGCCAGCAGCCAATTCTCGGGGAAGGCCTACGAGCAGTACTTC. This encodes CASSQFSGKAYEQYF.

The rearrangement joins TRBV29-1 to TRBJ2-1; no firm D call. Germline-derived CDR1 and CDR2 are SQVTM and ANQGSEA. The CDR3 has 13 residues. V was clipped by 3 bases and J by 2 bases, with 8 bases between them. In DNA, the CDR3 is TGCAGCGTTGACGGCCAGACCTACAATGAGCAGTTCTTC. Its translation: CSVDGQTYNEQFF.

This chain joins TRBV11-2 and TRBJ2-7; perhaps TRBD1 as D (6 bases). V was pared by 2 bases and J by 2 bases, with 7 bases between. Looked up from germline, CDR1 is SGHAT and CDR2 is FQNNGV. The CDR3 has 13 amino acids. CDR3 sequence reads: CASSLNRAYEQYV. CDR3 nucleotides: TGTGCCAGCAGCTTAAACAGGGCCTACGAGCAGTACGTC.

The chain recombines TRBV27 with TRBJ1-2; D gene ambiguous. The CDR3 totals 16 residues. V lost 5 bases to trimming and J lost 1 base, with 17 bases between them. Germline CDR1 reads MNHEY; CDR2 reads SMNVEV (reference sequence). CDR3 in DNA: TGTGCCAGCAGTCCCGTGGGTGGCTTCAGTAACTATGGCTACACCTTC. Amino acids: CASSPVGGFSNYGYTF.

The chain has TRBV7-9 and TRBJ2-7, with 7 bases fitting TRBD1. Germline CDR1 is SEHNR and CDR2 is FQNEAQ (reference sequence). J lost 7 bases, V lost 5 bases, and 8 bases had no gene match. There are 13 residues in the CDR3. CDR3 sequence reads: CASSKQGRPEQYF. The CDR3 DNA is TGTGCCAGCAGCAAACAGGGGCGGCCGGAGCAGTACTTC. The entire variable domain, with the rest obtained from reference TRBV7-9 and TRBJ2-7, is as follows: DTGVSQNPRHKITKRGQNVTFRCDPISEHNRLYWYRQTLGQGPEFLTYFQNEAQLEKSRLLSDRFSAERPKGSFSTLEIQRTEQGDSAMYLCASSKQGRPEQYFGPGTRLTVT.

This CDR3 reads CASSYSEQLNQPQHF. The CDR3 DNA reads TGTGCCAGCAGTTACTCGGAACAACTCAATCAGCCCCAGCATTTT. The chain combines TRBV6-2 or TRBV6-3 with TRBJ1-5; D uncertain. Germline V gives CDR1 MNHEY, CDR2 SVGEGT. Trimming stripped 0 bases from V and 3 bases from J, with 9 bases between. The CDR3 has 15 amino acids.

V usage is TRBV5-1 and J usage is TRBJ2-5; 9 nucleotides align to TRBD2. Germline CDR1 and CDR2: SGHRS and YFSETQ. The CDR3 has 16 residues. J lost 1 base, V lost 0 bases, and 4 bases had no gene match. Written as DNA, the CDR3 is TGCGCCAGCAGCTTGGTGGCTAGCGGGGTCCAAGAGACCCAGTACTTC. Amino acid sequence: CASSLVASGVQETQYF.

The J gene is TRBJ2-3, the V gene TRBV27, with D possibly called TRBD1 or TRBD2 (5 bases each). The V and J ends lost 0 bases and 8 bases respectively, with 18 bases between them. Per the germline V gene, CDR1 is MNHEY and CDR2 is SMNVEV (reference sequence). The CDR3 is 16 residues long. The CDR3 is CASSLSNRGAGATQYF. In DNA, the CDR3 is TGTGCCAGCAGTTTATCGAACCGAGGGGCTGGGGCTACGCAGTATTTT.

This chain's CDR3 is CASSLGHSQYF. The CDR3 bases are TGTGCCAGCAGTCTGGGACATAGCCAGTATTTT. The genes are TRBV27 and TRBJ2-3; D possibly corresponds to TRBD1 (6 bases). V lost 5 bases and J 12 bases, leaving 12 bases between the germline ends. Germline values: CDR1 MNHEY, CDR2 SMNVEV (reference sequence). The CDR3 spans 11 residues.

The chain is built from TRBV30 and TRBJ1-4; D not certain. Trimming cost V 7 bases and J 8 bases, with 11 bases left between them. Germline-derived CDR1 and CDR2 are GTSNPN and SVGIG (reference sequence). This CDR3 comprises 11 residues. The CDR3 DNA reads as TGTGCCTTAACACGACCGGAAAAACTGTTTTTT. It specifies CALTRPEKLFF.

The chain is built from TRBV20-1 and TRBJ2-1, with 9 nucleotides matching TRBD2. The CDR3 loop spans 12 amino acids. Trimming at V came to 2 bases and at J to 10 bases, leaving 3 bases not matched to a gene. Germline V gene data show CDR1 as DFQATT and CDR2 as SNEGSKA (reference sequence). Here the CDR3 DNA reads TGCAGTGCTAGACCTGGACTAGCGGAGCAGTTCTTC. Translating it yields CSARPGLAEQFF.